The source of this TCR beta chain is a study of technical replicates of blood from a few donors. V was clipped by 1 base and J by 8 bases, with 15 bases between them. Germline CDR1 MNHNS, CDR2 SASEGT. The CDR3 is made up of 15 amino acids. Libraries were prepared by immunoSEQ multiplex PCR; TCRdb keeps only in-frame clonotypes and omits some of them. The table has about 80,000 clones, around 89% seen once. This TCR derives from a human donor in good health. V gene TRBV6-1 combines with J gene TRBJ1-3; D perhaps matches TRBD1 (6 bases). The sequenced sample consisted of T cells isolated from PBMCs. The CDR3 sequence is CASSEVGDIADTIYF. CDR3 coding DNA: TGTGCCAGCAGTGAAGTAGGGGACATCGCAGACACCATATATTTT.